This T cell receptor (beta chain) is drawn from a study of blood T cell repertoires in COVID-19. About the study: Acute-phase and convalescent COVID-19 samples originated in the United States, Italy and Spain. The analysed material was cDNA or gDNA that came from T cells, B-cell-depleted T cells, or PBMCs.

Under the authors' procedure: Estimates of nucleated cell counts were drawn from the amplification of reference gene primers. This table comes from immunoSEQ multiplex PCR, and its TCRdb copy is limited to in-frame clones, with some not included. Clone size and V and J calls were adopted from that table, with D and trimming inferred from the DNA. The table lists 26,000 or so clones, roughly 66% of them singletons. The CDR3 loop spans 15 amino acids. Germline-derived CDR1 and CDR2 are KGHSH and LQKENI. With 1 base clipped from V and 3 bases from J, the junction kept 4 bases outside the gene matches. The source material was peripheral blood. This sequence originates from a man aged 55 to 70 with active or convalescent COVID-19. The rearrangement uses TRBV18 and TRBJ1-2, with TRBD1 matching 8 bases. DNA for the CDR3: TGTGCCAGCTCACCACTACCAGGGGGCGACTATGGCTACACCTTC. It translates to CASSPLPGGDYGYTF. Full variable domain (missing parts from reference TRBV18 and TRBJ1-2): NAGVMQNPRHLVRRRGQEARLRCSPMKGHSHVYWYRQLPEEGLKFMVYLQKENIIDESGMPKERFSAEFPKEGPSILRIQQVVRGDSAAYFCASSPLPGGDYGYTFGSGTRLTVV.